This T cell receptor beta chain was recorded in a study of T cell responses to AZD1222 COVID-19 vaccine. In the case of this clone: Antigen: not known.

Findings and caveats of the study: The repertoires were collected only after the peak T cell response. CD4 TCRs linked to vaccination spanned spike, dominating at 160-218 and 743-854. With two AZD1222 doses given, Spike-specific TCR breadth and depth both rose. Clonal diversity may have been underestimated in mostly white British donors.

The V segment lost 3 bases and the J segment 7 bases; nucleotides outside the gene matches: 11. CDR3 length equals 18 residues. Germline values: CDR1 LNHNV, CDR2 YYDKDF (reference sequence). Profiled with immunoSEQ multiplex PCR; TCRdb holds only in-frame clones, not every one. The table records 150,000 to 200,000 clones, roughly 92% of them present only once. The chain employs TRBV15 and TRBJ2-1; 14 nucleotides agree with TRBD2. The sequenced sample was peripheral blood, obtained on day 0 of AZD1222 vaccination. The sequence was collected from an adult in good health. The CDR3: CATSRGTSGRFDLNEQFF. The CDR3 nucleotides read TGTGCCACCAGCAGGGGGACTAGCGGGAGATTCGATTTGAATGAGCAGTTCTTC. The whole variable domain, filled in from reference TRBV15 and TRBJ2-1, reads DAMVIQNPRYQVTQFGKPVTLSCSQTLNHNVMYWYQQKSSQAPKLLFHYYDKDFNNEADTPDNFQSRRPNTSFCFLDIRSPGLGDTAMYLCATSRGTSGRFDLNEQFFGPGTRLTVL.